Below, one T cell receptor beta chain is given with its context. Its antigen remains unknown. The germline V gene encodes CDR1 LNHDA and CDR2 SQIVND (reference sequence). The CDR3 totals 14 residues. The V and J ends lost 7 bases and 6 bases, in that order; junction bases with no gene match: 8. The sample is drawn from a study of T cell responses to AZD1222 COVID-19 vaccine. Across the whole study: Pooling covered second doses at about 4 or about 12 weeks. Findings and limits, study-wide: Compared with day 0, the breadth and depth of the Spike-specific TCR repertoire rose significantly after two doses of AZD1222. Repertoires were obtained only post-peak T cell response.

Only in-frame clones appear in the TCRdb table, and some are missing; sequencing was by immunoSEQ multiplex PCR. The sample yields just over 60,000 clones, around three quarters seen once. The origin of this receptor is an adult in good health. The sample in question was peripheral blood, obtained on day 0 of AZD1222 vaccination. The chain joins TRBV19 to TRBJ1-5; TRBD1 aligns across 8 bases. The chain's CDR3 is CASKPQGTGQPQHF. The CDR3 coding sequence is TGTGCCAGTAAACCTCAGGGGACAGGTCAGCCCCAGCATTTT. The variable domain in full, with the rest retrieved from reference TRBV19 and TRBJ1-5, is DGGITQSPKYLFRKEGQNVTLSCEQNLNHDAMYWYRQDPGQGLRLIYYSQIVNDFQKGDIAEGYSVSREKKESFPLTVTSAQKNPTAFYLCASKPQGTGQPQHFGDGTRLSIL.